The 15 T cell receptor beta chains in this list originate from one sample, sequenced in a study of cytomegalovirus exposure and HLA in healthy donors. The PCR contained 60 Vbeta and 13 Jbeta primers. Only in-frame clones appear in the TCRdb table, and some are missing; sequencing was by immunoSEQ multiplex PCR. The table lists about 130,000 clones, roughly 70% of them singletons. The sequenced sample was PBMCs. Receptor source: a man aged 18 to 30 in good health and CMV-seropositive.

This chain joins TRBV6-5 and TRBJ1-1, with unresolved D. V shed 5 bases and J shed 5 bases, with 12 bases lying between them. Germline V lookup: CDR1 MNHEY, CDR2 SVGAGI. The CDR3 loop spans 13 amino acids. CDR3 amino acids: CASSGVGSTEAFF. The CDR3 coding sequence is TGTGCCAGCAGTGGGGTGGGGAGTACTGAAGCTTTCTTT.

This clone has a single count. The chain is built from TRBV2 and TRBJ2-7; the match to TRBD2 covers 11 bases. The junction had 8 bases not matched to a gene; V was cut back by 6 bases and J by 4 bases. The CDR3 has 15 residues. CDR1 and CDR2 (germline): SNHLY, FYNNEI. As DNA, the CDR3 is TGTGCCAGCAGCCAACTAGCGGGAGAGGCATACGAGCAGTACTTC. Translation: CASSQLAGEAYEQYF.

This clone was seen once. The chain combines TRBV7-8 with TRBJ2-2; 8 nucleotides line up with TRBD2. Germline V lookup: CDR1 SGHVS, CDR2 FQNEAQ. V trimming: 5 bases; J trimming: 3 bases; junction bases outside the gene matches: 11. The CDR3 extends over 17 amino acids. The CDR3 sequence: CASSLGRGLVYTGELFF. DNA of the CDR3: TGTGCCAGCAGCCTCGGAAGGGGACTAGTTTACACCGGGGAGCTGTTTTTT. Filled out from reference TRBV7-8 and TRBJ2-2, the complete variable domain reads GAGVSQSPRYKVAKRGQDVALRCDPISGHVSLFWYQQALGQGPEFLTYFQNEAQLDKSGLPSDRFFAERPEGSVSTLKIQRTQQEDSAVYLCASSLGRGLVYTGELFFGEGSRLTVL.

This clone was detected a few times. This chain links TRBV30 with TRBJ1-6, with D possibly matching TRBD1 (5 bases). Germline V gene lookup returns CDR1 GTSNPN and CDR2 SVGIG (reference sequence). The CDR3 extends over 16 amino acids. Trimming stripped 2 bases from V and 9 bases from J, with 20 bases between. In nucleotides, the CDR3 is TGTGCCTGGAGTAAGGGGTGGGGTACGAGGTCTTCACCCCTCCACTTT. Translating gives CAWSKGWGTRSSPLHF. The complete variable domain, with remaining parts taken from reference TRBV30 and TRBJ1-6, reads SQTIHQWPATLVQPVGSPLSLECTVEGTSNPNLYWYRQAAGRGLQLLFYSVGIGQISSEVPQNLSASRPQDRQFILSSKKLLLSDSGFYLCAWSKGWGTRSSPLHFGNGTRLTVT.

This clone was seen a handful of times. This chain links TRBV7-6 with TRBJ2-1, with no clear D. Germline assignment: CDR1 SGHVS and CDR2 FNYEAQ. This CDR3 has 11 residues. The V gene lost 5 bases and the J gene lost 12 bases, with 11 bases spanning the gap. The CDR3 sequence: CASSLEERQFF. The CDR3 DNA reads TGTGCCAGCAGCCTAGAAGAGCGGCAGTTCTTC.

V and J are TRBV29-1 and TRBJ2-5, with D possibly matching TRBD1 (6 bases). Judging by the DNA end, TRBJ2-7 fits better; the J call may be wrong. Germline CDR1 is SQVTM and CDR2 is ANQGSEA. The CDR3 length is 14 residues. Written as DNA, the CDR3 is TGCAGCGTTGTAGTTCGTGGACAGTCCTACGAGCAGTACTTC. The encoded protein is CSVVVRGQSYEQYF.

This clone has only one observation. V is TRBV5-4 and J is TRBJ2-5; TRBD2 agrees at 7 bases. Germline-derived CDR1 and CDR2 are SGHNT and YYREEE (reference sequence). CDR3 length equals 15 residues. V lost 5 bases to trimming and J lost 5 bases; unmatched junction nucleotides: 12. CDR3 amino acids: CASRPSLIAGETQYF. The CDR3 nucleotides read TGTGCCAGCAGGCCGTCCCTAATAGCGGGCGAGACCCAGTACTTC.

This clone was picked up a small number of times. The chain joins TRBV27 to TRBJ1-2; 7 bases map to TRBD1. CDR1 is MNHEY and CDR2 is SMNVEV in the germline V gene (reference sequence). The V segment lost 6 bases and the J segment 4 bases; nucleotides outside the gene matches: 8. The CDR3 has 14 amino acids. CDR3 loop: CASSPQGGSYGYTF. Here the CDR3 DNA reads TGTGCCAGCAGCCCTCAGGGGGGCAGCTATGGCTACACCTTC.

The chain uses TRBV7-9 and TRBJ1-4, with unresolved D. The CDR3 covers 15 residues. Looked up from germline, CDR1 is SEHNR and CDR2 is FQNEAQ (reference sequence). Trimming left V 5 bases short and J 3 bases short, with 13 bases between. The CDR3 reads CASSVGGKANEKLFF. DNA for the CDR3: TGTGCCAGCAGCGTAGGAGGTAAAGCTAATGAAAAACTGTTTTTT. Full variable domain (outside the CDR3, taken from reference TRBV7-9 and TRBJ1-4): DTGVSQNPRHKITKRGQNVTFRCDPISEHNRLYWYRQTLGQGPEFLTYFQNEAQLEKSRLLSDRFSAERPKGSFSTLEIQRTEQGDSAMYLCASSVGGKANEKLFFGSGTQLSVL.

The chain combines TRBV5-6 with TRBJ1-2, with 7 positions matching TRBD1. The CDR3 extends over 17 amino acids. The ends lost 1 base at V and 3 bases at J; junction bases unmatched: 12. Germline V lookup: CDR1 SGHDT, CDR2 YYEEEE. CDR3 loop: CASSLQLRGLVYYGYTF. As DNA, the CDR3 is TGTGCCAGCAGCTTGCAACTCAGGGGGTTAGTCTACTATGGCTACACCTTC.

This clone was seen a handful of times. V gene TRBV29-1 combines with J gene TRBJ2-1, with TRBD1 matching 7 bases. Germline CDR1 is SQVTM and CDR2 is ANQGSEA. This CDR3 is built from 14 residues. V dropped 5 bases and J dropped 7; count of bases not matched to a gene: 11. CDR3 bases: TGCAGCGTTACCAAAACAGGGGCGTGGAATGAGCAGTTCTTC. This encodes CSVTKTGAWNEQFF.

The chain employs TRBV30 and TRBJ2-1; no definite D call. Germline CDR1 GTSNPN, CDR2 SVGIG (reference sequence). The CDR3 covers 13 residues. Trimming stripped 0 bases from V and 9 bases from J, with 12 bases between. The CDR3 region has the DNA TGTGCCTGGAGTGTAGCCCAAATGAGTGAGCAGTTCTTC. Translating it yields CAWSVAQMSEQFF.

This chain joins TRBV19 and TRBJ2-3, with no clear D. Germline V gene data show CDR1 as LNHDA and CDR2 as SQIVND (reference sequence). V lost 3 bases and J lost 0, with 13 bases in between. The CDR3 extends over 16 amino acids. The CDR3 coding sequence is TGTGCCAGTAGTATGAGGATTCGGTCGAGCACAGATACGCAGTATTTT. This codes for CASSMRIRSSTDTQYF.

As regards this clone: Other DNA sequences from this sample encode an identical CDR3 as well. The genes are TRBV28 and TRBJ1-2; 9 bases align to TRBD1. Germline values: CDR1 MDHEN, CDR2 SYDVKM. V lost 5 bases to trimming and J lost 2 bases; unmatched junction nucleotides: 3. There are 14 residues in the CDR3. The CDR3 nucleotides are TGTGCCAGCAGTAGCGGACAGGGGAACTATGGCTACACCTTC. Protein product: CASSSGQGNYGYTF.

The CDR3 DNA follows: TGTGCCAGCAGCGTGGACTCCGGCGGGGATACGCAGTATTTT. As protein: CASSVDSGGDTQYF. V gene TRBV9 combines with J gene TRBJ2-3; D perhaps matches TRBD2 (5 bases). The germline V gene has CDR1 SGDLS and CDR2 YYNGEE. This CDR3 is built from 14 residues. Trimming stripped 2 bases from V and 6 bases from J, with 13 bases between.